This passage covers 16 T cell receptor beta chains from one sample sequenced in a study of OX40 agonist ivuxolimab in advanced cancers. Profiled with immunoSEQ multiplex PCR; TCRdb holds only in-frame clones, not every one. The table has about 55,000 clones, 80% to 90% seen once. The sample in question was CD4+ or CD8+ T cells sorted from blood, obtained in a trial of the OX40 agonist ivuxolimab. The source is an adult with an advanced solid tumor such as melanoma, head and neck, liver or kidney cancer.

This clone was detected once. The genes are TRBV10-3 and TRBJ2-3, with D tentatively TRBD2 (6 bases). The CDR3 covers 15 residues. V shed 3 bases and J shed 0 bases, with 10 bases lying between them. The germline CDR1 and CDR2 sequences are ENHRY and SYGVKD. CDR3 amino acids: CAISDGGPSTDTQYF. The DNA for the CDR3 is TGTGCCATCAGTGATGGAGGGCCTAGCACAGATACGCAGTATTTT.

V usage is TRBV5-8 and J usage is TRBJ1-2; D is ambiguous. Germline CDR1 SGHTS, CDR2 YDEGEE. The CDR3 consists of 19 residues. V was trimmed by 6 bases and J by 1 base, leaving 28 bases between them. The CDR3 loop reads CASTFVVGGTKEFNYGYTF. For the CDR3, the DNA is TGTGCCAGCACCTTCGTTGTGGGAGGCACTAAGGAATTTAACTATGGCTACACCTTC.

V usage is TRBV7-9 and J usage is TRBJ1-1, with D possibly being TRBD1 (5 bases). The V and J ends lost 0 bases and 5 bases respectively, with 10 bases between them. The germline V gene encodes CDR1 SEHNR and CDR2 FQNEAQ (reference sequence). CDR3 length: 14 amino acids. The CDR3 DNA sequence: TGTGCCAGCAGCTTAGCGTTGGAGGGGACTGAAGCTTTCTTT. Protein: CASSLALEGTEAFF.

The genes are TRBV7-2 and TRBJ1-1; TRBD1 might be the D (6 bases). The CDR3 is made up of 17 amino acids. V shed 0 bases and J shed 6 bases, with 20 bases lying between them. Looked up from germline, CDR1 is SGHTA and CDR2 is FQGNSA. CDR3 sequence reads: CASSLAIRGTRGAEAFF. The CDR3 DNA follows: TGTGCCAGCAGCTTAGCGATCCGGGGCACTAGGGGGGCTGAAGCTTTCTTT.

J is TRBJ2-2 and V is TRBV19; D is possibly TRBD2 (5 bases). Trimming left V 5 bases short and J 5 bases short, with 12 bases between. Germline CDR1 reads LNHDA; CDR2 reads SQIVND (reference sequence). The CDR3 has 14 amino acids. CDR3 amino acids: CASSLGSGTGELFF. CDR3 sequence (DNA): TGTGCCAGTAGTTTGGGGTCGGGAACCGGGGAGCTGTTTTTT.

V usage is TRBV18 and J usage is TRBJ2-1; 12 bases align to TRBD2. V shed 2 bases and J 9 bases; nucleotides not matched to a gene: 8. This CDR3 contains 16 residues. The V gene's germline CDR1 is KGHSH and CDR2 LQKENI. CDR3 sequence reads: CASSPDQLAGGGEQFF. The CDR3 DNA is TGTGCCAGCTCACCAGACCAACTAGCGGGAGGCGGTGAGCAGTTCTTC.

This chain links TRBV4-1 with TRBJ1-1; D is uncertain. With 2 bases removed from V and 2 bases from J, the gap between germline ends came to 6 bases. The CDR3 contains 13 residues. Germline V gene sequence: CDR1 MGHRA, CDR2 YSYEKL. In DNA, the CDR3 is TGCGCCAGCAGCCAACCGGGAAACACTGAAGCTTTCTTT. It codes for CASSQPGNTEAFF.

This rearrangement joins TRBV4-2 to TRBJ2-3; D not certain. This CDR3 is 12 amino acids long. The germline V gene encodes CDR1 LGHNA and CDR2 YNFKEQ. Trimming left V 8 bases short and J 6 bases short, with 12 bases between. CDR3 amino acids: CASQYGPDTQYF. The CDR3 nucleotides read TGTGCCAGCCAATACGGACCCGATACGCAGTATTTT.

The rearrangement links TRBV5-1 to TRBJ1-1; 7 positions agree with TRBD1. The germline gives CDR1 SGHRS, CDR2 YFSETQ. V lost 5 bases, J lost 5 bases, and 6 bases stayed unmatched. There are 13 residues in the CDR3. This chain's CDR3 is CASRLTGRTEAFF. The CDR3 region has the DNA TGCGCCAGCAGACTGACAGGGCGGACTGAAGCTTTCTTT.

V is TRBV6-4 and J is TRBJ2-7; 7 bases map to TRBD1. V trimming: 2 bases; J trimming: 5 bases; junction bases outside the gene matches: 12. This CDR3 has 16 amino acids. Germline lookup yields CDR1 MRHNA and CDR2 SNTAGT. CDR3 loop: CASSDGRQGVYNEQYV. The CDR3 DNA sequence: TGTGCCAGCAGTGACGGCCGGCAGGGGGTTTACAACGAGCAGTACGTC.

V is TRBV5-6 and J is TRBJ2-7; TRBD2 is a possible D gene (5 bases). The CDR3 spans 15 residues. Trimming took 0 bases from V and 9 from J, leaving 19 bases between them. The V gene's germline CDR1 is SGHDT and CDR2 YYEEEE. The CDR3 DNA reads as TGTGCCAGCAGCTTGGGACTTTCGGGAATCTATGGGCAGTACTTC. This encodes CASSLGLSGIYGQYF.

V is TRBV5-1 and J is TRBJ2-2, with D hard to call. The V gene lost 4 bases and the J gene lost 6 bases, with 19 bases spanning the gap. The CDR3 is 16 residues long. Germline V gives CDR1 SGHRS, CDR2 YFSETQ. The CDR3 DNA reads as TGCGCCAGCAGCAAGACGCCGAGTTGGTTCGCCGGGGAGCTGTTTTTT. It translates to CASSKTPSWFAGELFF.

The V gene is TRBV7-9, the J gene TRBJ2-1, with 8 bases matching TRBD1. This CDR3 contains 14 residues. V trimming: 5 bases; J trimming: 11 bases; junction bases outside the gene matches: 11. The germline CDR1 and CDR2 sequences are SEHNR and FQNEAQ (reference sequence). As DNA, the CDR3 is TGTGCCAGCAGCGGAGATCCCGGGACAGGCCAGCAGTTCTTC. It yields the protein CASSGDPGTGQQFF.

This clone occurred a few times. J is TRBJ1-4 and V is TRBV7-9; 9 bases match TRBD1. Per the germline V gene, CDR1 is SEHNR and CDR2 is FQNEAQ (reference sequence). CDR3 length: 14 amino acids. The V gene end was trimmed by 4 bases and the J gene end by 8 bases; junction bases not matched to a gene: 5. The CDR3 protein is CASSSDRGVEKLFF. CDR3 DNA sequence: TGTGCCAGCAGCTCGGACAGGGGAGTCGAAAAACTGTTTTTT.

The rearrangement uses TRBV29-1 and TRBJ2-6, with D maybe TRBD2 (5 bases). The CDR3 spans 13 residues. With 8 bases removed from V and 4 bases from J, the gap between germline ends came to 12 bases. CDR1 is SQVTM and CDR2 is ANQGSEA in the germline V gene. The CDR3 loop is CSTKGLGANVLTF. The CDR3, as DNA: TGCAGCACCAAAGGACTCGGGGCCAACGTCCTGACTTTC.

This rearrangement joins TRBV10-3 to TRBJ1-1; D gene unclear. Germline CDR1 is ENHRY and CDR2 is SYGVKD. The V end lost 2 bases, the J end lost 5 bases, and 9 bases lay between the germline ends. CDR3 length equals 13 residues. CDR3 sequence (DNA): TGTGCCATCAGTGAGACACCTCAGACTGAAGCTTTCTTT. Its translation: CAISETPQTEAFF.